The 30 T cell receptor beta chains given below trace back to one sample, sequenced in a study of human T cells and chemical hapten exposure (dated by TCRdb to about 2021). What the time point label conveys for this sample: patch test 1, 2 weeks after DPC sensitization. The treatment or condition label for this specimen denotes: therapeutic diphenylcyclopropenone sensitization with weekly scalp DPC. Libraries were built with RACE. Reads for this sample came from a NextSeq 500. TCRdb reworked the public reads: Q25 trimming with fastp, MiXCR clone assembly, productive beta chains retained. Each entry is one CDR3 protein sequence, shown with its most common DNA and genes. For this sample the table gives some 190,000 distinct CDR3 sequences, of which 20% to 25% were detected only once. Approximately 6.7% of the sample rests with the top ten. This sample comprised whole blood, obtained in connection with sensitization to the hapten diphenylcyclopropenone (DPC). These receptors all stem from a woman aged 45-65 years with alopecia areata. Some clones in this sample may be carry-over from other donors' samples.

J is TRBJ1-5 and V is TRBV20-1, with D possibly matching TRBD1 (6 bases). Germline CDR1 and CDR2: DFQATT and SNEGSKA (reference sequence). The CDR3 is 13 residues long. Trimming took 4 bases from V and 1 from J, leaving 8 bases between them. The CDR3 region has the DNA TGCAGTGCTACGGACAGAAGCAATCAGCCCCAGCATTTT. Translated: CSATDRSNQPQHF.

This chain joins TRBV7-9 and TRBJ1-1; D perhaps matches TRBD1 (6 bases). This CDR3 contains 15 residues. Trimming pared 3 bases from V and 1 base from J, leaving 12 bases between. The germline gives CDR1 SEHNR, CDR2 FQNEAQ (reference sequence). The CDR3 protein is CASSFPGAQNTEAFF. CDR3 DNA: TGTGCCAGCAGCTTTCCAGGGGCTCAGAACACTGAAGCTTTCTTT.

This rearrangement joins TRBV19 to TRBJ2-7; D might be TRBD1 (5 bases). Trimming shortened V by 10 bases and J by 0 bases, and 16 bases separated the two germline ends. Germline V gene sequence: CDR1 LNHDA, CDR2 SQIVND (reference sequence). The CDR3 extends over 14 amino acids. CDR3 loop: CATPTDSPSYEQYF. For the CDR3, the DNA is TGTGCCACCCCGACCGACAGTCCCTCCTACGAGCAGTACTTC.

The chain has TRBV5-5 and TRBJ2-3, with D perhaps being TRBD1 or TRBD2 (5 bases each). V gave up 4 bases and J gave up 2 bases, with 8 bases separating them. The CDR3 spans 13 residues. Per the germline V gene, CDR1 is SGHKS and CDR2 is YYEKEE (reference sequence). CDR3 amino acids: CASSPGTTDTQYF. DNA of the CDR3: TGTGCCAGCAGCCCGGGGACCACAGATACGCAGTATTTT.

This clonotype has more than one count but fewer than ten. Written as DNA, the CDR3 is TGTGCCAGCAGTGTCCCTGGGCAGGGGATTTTTGAGACCCAGTACTTC. Amino acids: CASSVPGQGIFETQYF. The chain combines TRBV25-1 with TRBJ2-5, with a tentative D call TRBD1 (6 bases). In germline, CDR1 is MGHDK, CDR2 SYGVNS. V was trimmed by 4 bases and J by 5 bases, leaving 20 bases between them. The CDR3 runs to 16 residues.

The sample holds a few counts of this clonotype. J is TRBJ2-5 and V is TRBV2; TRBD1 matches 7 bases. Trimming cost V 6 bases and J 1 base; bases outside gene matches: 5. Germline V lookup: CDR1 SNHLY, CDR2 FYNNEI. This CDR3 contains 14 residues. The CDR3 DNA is TGTGCCAGCAGCGAGGGACAGTTCCAAGAGACCCAGTACTTC. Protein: CASSEGQFQETQYF.

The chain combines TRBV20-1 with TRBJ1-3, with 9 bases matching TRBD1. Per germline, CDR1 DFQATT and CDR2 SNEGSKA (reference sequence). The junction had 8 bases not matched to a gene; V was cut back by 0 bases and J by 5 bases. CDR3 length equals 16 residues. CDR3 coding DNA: TGCAGTGCTAGAGATTTGGGACAGGGTGGGAGAAACACCATATATTTT. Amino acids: CSARDLGQGGRNTIYF.

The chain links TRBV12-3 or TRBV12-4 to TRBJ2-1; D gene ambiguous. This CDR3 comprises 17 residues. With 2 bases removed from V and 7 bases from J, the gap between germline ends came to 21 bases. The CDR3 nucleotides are TGTGCCAGCAGTTTATACCCAGGCCCTAGATACGGGAATGAGCAGTTCTTC. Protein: CASSLYPGPRYGNEQFF.

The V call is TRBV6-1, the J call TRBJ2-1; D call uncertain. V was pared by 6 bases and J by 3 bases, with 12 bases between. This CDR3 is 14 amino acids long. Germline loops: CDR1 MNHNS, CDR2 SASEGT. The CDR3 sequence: CASSDDQYYNEQFF. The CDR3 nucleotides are TGTGCCAGCAGCGATGACCAGTACTACAATGAGCAGTTCTTC.

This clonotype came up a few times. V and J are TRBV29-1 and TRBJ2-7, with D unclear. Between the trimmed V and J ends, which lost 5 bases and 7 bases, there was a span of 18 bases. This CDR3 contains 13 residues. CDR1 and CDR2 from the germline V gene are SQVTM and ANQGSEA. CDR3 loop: CSVSTPYELEQYF. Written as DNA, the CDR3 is TGCAGCGTTTCGACACCCTACGAGCTGGAGCAGTACTTC.

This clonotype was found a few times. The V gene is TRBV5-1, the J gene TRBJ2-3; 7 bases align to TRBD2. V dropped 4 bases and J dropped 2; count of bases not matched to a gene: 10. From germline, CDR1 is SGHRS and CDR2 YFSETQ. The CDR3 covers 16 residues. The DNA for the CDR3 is TGCGCCAGCAGCCTGTTGACTAGCAGAAACACAGATACGCAGTATTTT. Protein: CASSLLTSRNTDTQYF.

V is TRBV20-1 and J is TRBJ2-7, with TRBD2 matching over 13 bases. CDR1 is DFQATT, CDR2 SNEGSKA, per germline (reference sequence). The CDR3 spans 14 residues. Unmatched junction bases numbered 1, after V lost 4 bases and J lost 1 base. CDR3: CSAILAGGSYEQYF. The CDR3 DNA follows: TGCAGTGCTATACTAGCGGGAGGGTCCTACGAGCAGTACTTC.

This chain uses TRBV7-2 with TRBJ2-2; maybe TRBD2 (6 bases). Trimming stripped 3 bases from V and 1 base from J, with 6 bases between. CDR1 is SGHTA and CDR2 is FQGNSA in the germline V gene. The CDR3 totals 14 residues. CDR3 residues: CASSFSGNTGELFF. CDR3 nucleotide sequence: TGTGCCAGCAGCTTTAGCGGGAACACCGGGGAGCTGTTTTTT.

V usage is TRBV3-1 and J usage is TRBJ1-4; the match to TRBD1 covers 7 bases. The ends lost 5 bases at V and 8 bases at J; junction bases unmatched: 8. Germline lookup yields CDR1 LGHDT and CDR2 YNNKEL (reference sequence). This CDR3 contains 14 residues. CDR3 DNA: TGTGCCAGCAGCGGCCCAGACAGGGCCGAAAAACTGTTTTTT. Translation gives CASSGPDRAEKLFF. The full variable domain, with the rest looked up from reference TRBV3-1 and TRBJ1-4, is DTAVSQTPKYLVTQMGNDKSIKCEQNLGHDTMYWYKQDSKKFLKIMFSYNNKELIINETVPNRFSPKSPDKAHLNLHINSLELGDSAVYFCASSGPDRAEKLFFGSGTQLSVL.

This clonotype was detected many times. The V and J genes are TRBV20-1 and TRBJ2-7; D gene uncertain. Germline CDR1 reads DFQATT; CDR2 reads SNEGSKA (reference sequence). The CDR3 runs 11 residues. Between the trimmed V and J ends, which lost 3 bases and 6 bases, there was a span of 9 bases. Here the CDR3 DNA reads TGCAGTGCTAGTAGTAGCTTCGAGCAGTACTTC. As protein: CSASSSFEQYF.

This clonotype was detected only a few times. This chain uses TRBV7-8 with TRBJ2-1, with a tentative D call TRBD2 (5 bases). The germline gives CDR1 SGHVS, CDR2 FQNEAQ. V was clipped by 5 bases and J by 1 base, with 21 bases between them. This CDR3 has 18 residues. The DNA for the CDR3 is TGTGCCAGCAGCCCAGCCCGGGGTAGCGCCATATCCTACAATGAGCAGTTCTTC. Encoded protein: CASSPARGSAISYNEQFF. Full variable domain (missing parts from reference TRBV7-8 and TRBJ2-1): GAGVSQSPRYKVAKRGQDVALRCDPISGHVSLFWYQQALGQGPEFLTYFQNEAQLDKSGLPSDRFFAERPEGSVSTLKIQRTQQEDSAVYLCASSPARGSAISYNEQFFGPGTRLTVL.

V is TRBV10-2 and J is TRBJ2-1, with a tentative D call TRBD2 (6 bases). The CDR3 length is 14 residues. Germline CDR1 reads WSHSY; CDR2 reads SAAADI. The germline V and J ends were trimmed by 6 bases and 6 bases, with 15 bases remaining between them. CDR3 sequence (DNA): TGCGCCAGCAGATGGAGGGCCGGGAGCAATGAGCAGTTCTTC. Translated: CASRWRAGSNEQFF.

The CDR3 sequence is CSAEQGRFQPQHF. The CDR3 nucleotides are TGCAGTGCTGAACAGGGGAGGTTTCAGCCCCAGCATTTT. The chain uses TRBV20-1 and TRBJ1-5; TRBD1 matches 7 bases. This CDR3 has 13 residues. The germline V gene encodes CDR1 DFQATT and CDR2 SNEGSKA (reference sequence). With 5 bases clipped from V and 6 bases from J, the junction kept 7 bases outside the gene matches.

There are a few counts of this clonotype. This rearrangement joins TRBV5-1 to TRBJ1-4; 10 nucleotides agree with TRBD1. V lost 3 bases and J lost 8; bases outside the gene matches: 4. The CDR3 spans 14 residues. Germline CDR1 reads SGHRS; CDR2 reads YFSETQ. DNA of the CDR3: TGCGCCAGCAGCTCGGGACAGGGGAGAGAAAAACTGTTTTTT. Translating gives CASSSGQGREKLFF.

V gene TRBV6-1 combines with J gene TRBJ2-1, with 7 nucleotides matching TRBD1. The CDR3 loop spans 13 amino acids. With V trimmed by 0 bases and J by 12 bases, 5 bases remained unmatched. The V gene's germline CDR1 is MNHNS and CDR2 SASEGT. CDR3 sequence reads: CASSEAQTGRQFF. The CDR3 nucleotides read TGTGCCAGCAGTGAAGCACAGACAGGGAGGCAGTTCTTC.

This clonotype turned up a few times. CDR3 residues: CASSLSQGRTEAFF. In DNA form, the CDR3 reads TGTGCCAGCAGCTTATCCCAGGGACGCACTGAAGCTTTCTTT. J is TRBJ1-1 and V is TRBV7-9, with TRBD1 as a possible D gene (5 bases). Trimming took 2 bases from V and 4 from J, leaving 11 bases between them. This CDR3 spans 14 amino acids. From germline, CDR1 is SEHNR and CDR2 FQNEAQ (reference sequence).

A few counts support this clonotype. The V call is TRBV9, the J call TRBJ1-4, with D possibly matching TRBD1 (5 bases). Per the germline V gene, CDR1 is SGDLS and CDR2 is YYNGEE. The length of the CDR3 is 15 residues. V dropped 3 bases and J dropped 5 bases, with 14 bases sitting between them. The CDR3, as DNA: TGTGCCAGCAGCGCGTGGGGGACGGTAAATGAAAAACTGTTTTTT. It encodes CASSAWGTVNEKLFF. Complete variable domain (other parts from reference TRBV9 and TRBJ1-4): DSGVTQTPKHLITATGQRVTLRCSPRSGDLSVYWYQQSLDQGLQFLIQYYNGEERAKGNILERFSAQQFPDLHSELNLSSLELGDSALYFCASSAWGTVNEKLFFGSGTQLSVL.

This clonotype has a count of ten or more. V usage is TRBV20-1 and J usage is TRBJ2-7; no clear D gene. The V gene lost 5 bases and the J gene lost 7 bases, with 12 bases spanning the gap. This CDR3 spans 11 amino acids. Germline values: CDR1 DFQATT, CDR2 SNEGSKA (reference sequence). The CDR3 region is CSALRLVEQYF. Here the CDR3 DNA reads TGCAGTGCTCTCCGGTTGGTAGAGCAGTACTTC.

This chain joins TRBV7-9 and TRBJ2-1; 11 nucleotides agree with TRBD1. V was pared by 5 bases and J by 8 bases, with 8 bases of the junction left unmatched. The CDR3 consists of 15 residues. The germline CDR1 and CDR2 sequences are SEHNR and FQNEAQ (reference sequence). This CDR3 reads CASSLRTGGIYEQFF. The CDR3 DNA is TGTGCCAGCAGCCTTAGGACAGGGGGCATCTATGAGCAGTTCTTC.

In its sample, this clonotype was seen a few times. The CDR3, as DNA: TGTGCCAGCAGTTACTCCCGTGAGGTTGGAGTGGGAGAGACCCAGTACTTC. Amino acid sequence: CASSYSREVGVGETQYF. The V and J genes are TRBV6-5 and TRBJ2-5, with D uncertain. Germline CDR1 and CDR2: MNHEY and SVGAGI. V lost 0 bases to trimming and J lost 4 bases, with 18 bases between them. CDR3 size: 17 residues.

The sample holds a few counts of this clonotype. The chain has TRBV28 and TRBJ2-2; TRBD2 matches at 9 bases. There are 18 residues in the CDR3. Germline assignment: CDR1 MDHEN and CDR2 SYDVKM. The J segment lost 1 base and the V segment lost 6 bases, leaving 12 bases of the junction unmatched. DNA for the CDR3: TGTGCCAGCAGCACCCCCCTGGGACTAGCAAAGAACACCGGGGAGCTGTTTTTT. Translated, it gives CASSTPLGLAKNTGELFF.

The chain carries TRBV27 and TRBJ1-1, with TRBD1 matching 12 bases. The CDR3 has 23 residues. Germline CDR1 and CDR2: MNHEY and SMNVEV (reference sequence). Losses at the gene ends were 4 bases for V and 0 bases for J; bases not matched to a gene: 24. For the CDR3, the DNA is TGTGCCAGCAGTTCTACCAAAATGCTGCAGGGGACAGGGGGCAAGAGGATGAACACTGAAGCTTTCTTT. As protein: CASSSTKMLQGTGGKRMNTEAFF.

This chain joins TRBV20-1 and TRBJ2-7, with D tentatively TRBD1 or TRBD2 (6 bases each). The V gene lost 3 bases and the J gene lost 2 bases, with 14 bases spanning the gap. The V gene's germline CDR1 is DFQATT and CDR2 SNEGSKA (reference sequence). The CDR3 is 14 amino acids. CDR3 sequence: CSASGGLGPYEQYF. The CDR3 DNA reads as TGCAGTGCTAGTGGGGGGCTAGGTCCCTACGAGCAGTACTTC.

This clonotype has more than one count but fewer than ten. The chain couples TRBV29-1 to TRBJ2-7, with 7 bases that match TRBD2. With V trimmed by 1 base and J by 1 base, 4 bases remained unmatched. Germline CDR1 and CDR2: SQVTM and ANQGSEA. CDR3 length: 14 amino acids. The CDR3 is CSVEAPGGSYEQYF. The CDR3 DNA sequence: TGCAGCGTTGAAGCGCCCGGGGGGTCCTACGAGCAGTACTTC.

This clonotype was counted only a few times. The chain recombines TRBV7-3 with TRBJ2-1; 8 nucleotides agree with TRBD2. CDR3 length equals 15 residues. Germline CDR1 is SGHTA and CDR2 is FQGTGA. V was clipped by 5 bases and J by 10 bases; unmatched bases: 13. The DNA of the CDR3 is TGTGCCAGCAGCCAAACTAGCGGTCAGGCACGGGAGCAGTTCTTC. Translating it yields CASSQTSGQAREQFF.